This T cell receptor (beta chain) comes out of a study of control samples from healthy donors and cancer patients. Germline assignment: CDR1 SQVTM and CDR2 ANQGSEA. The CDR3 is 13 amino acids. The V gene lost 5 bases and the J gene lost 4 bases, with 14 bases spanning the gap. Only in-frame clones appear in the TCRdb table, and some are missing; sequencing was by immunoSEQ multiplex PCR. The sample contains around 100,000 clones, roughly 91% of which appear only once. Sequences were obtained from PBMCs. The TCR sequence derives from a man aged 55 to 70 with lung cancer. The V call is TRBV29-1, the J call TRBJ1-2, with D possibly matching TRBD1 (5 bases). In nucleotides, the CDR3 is TGCAGCGTTCATGAGGGGCTTGGCTATGGCTACACCTTC. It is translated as CSVHEGLGYGYTF.